A single sample is the source of the 27 T cell receptor beta chains below, sequenced in a study of early T cells in non-severe SARS-CoV-2 infection. MiXCR was run by TCRdb on the 5' RACE reads, yielding one entry per CDR3 protein. The profile shows some 42,000 distinct CDR3 sequences, roughly 6% of them singletons. Sequenced here: whole blood, sampled at baseline. The receptor source for this set is an adult who was a healthcare worker with PCR-confirmed SARS-CoV-2 infection or an uninfected control (not recorded which).

This clonotype came up a few times. This chain links TRBV20-1 with TRBJ2-3; D ambiguous. CDR3 length: 14 residues. V gave up 0 bases and J gave up 3 bases, with 10 bases separating them. Germline V CDR1 and CDR2: DFQATT, SNEGSKA (reference sequence). The CDR3 loop is CSARDLRATDTQYF. The CDR3, as DNA: TGCAGTGCTAGAGATCTCCGAGCTACAGATACGCAGTATTTT.

This clonotype was recorded many times. The rearrangement uses TRBV6-2 or TRBV6-3 and TRBJ2-5; no clear D. This CDR3 contains 12 residues. The V gene's germline CDR1 is MNHEY and CDR2 SVGEGT. Trimming removed 3 bases at V and 7 bases at J, with 9 bases between. For the CDR3, the DNA is TGTGCCAGCAGTTATATAGTCCGGACCCAGTACTTC. This encodes CASSYIVRTQYF.

The J gene is TRBJ1-2, the V gene TRBV18, with D maybe TRBD1 (6 bases). This CDR3 region has 13 residues. Germline CDR1 and CDR2: KGHSH and LQKENI. V lost 6 bases, J lost 4 bases, and 12 bases lay in between. This CDR3 reads CASSPEQGYGYTF. CDR3 coding DNA: TGTGCCAGCTCCCCGGAACAGGGCTATGGCTACACCTTC.

The table lists this clonotype with many counts. V and J are TRBV30 and TRBJ1-5; tentatively, D is TRBD1 (5 bases). V lost 4 bases and J 1 base, leaving 14 bases between the germline ends. The CDR3 contains 15 residues. CDR1 and CDR2 from the germline V gene are GTSNPN and SVGIG (reference sequence). The CDR3 region has the DNA TGTGCCTGGACCAACGGGGACCTCAGCAATCAGCCCCAGCATTTT. Its translation is CAWTNGDLSNQPQHF.

About this clonotype: An end of the junction differs from the germline gene, which may be a read error. The chain combines TRBV20-1 with TRBJ1-2; D ambiguous. From germline, CDR1 is DFQATT and CDR2 SNEGSKA (reference sequence). This CDR3 is built from 11 residues. CDR3 nucleotide sequence: TGCAGTGCGAGAGGGAGTAGTGGCTACACCTTC. This sequence encodes CSARGSSGYTF.

This clonotype was seen many times. The V call is TRBV12-3 or TRBV12-4, the J call TRBJ1-2; tentative D call: TRBD1 (5 bases). Trimming stripped 4 bases from V and 4 bases from J, with 16 bases between. This CDR3 has 15 amino acids. CDR3 sequence: CASSSRGSPAYGYTF. For the CDR3, the DNA is TGTGCCAGCAGTTCCCGGGGCAGCCCGGCCTATGGCTACACCTTC.

This clonotype was detected ten times or more. The gene calls are TRBV5-5 and TRBJ1-1; D remains unclear. CDR3 length: 12 residues. Germline V gene lookup returns CDR1 SGHKS and CDR2 YYEKEE (reference sequence). The germline V and J ends were trimmed by 0 bases and 5 bases, with 5 bases remaining between them. DNA for the CDR3: TGTGCCAGCAGCTTGGAGTGGACTGAAGCTTTCTTT. The encoded protein is CASSLEWTEAFF. Full variable domain (rest looked up from reference TRBV5-5 and TRBJ1-1): DAGVTQSPTHLIKTRGQQVTLRCSPISGHKSVSWYQQVLGQGPQFIFQYYEKEERGRGNFPDRFSARQFPNYSSELNVNALLLGDSALYLCASSLEWTEAFFGQGTRLTVV.

This chain uses TRBV4-3 with TRBJ1-2; 10 nucleotides line up with TRBD1. CDR3 length: 15 residues. Germline CDR1 reads LGHNA; CDR2 reads YSLEER. J gave up 4 bases and V 1 base, and 3 bases lay outside the gene matches. Here the CDR3 reads CASSQGTGGVYGYTF. DNA for the CDR3: TGCGCCAGCAGCCAAGGGACAGGGGGTGTCTATGGCTACACCTTC.

This clonotype was counted only a few times. The CDR3 nucleotides read TGTGCCAGCTCACCAGGGGCAGAAAAACTGTTTTTT. Encoded protein: CASSPGAEKLFF. The gene calls are TRBV18 and TRBJ1-4; a weak D match, TRBD1 (5 bases). Germline lookup yields CDR1 KGHSH and CDR2 LQKENI. V was clipped by 2 bases and J by 8 bases, with 6 bases between them. This CDR3 region has 12 residues.

This clonotype was seen a few times. J is TRBJ2-7 and V is TRBV28; D is uncertain. CDR1 and CDR2 from the germline V gene are MDHEN and SYDVKM. V lost 7 bases and J 10 bases, leaving 17 bases between the germline ends. This CDR3 comprises 12 residues. CDR3 coding DNA: TGTGCCAGCAAGGCGGCCGTCCGAGGACAGTACTTC. Translated, it gives CASKAAVRGQYF.

This clonotype was detected many times. The chain links TRBV18 to TRBJ1-6; a possible D gene is TRBD1 (6 bases). V lost 3 bases and J 0 bases, leaving 12 bases between the germline ends. This CDR3 spans 17 amino acids. Per germline, CDR1 KGHSH and CDR2 LQKENI. The CDR3 DNA reads as TGTGCCAGCTCACCGTTAGGACAGAGCTCCTATAATTCACCCCTCCACTTT. Amino acid sequence: CASSPLGQSSYNSPLHF.

This clonotype appeared many times. The V and J genes are TRBV7-9 and TRBJ2-7; TRBD1 might be the D (5 bases). CDR1 SEHNR and CDR2 FQNEAQ come from the germline V gene (reference sequence). The V and J ends lost 3 bases and 3 bases respectively, with 9 bases between them. The CDR3 is 13 residues long. The DNA of the CDR3 is TGTGCCAGCAGCTTGGACACATACTACGAGCAGTACTTC. The encoded protein is CASSLDTYYEQYF.

This chain links TRBV28 with TRBJ2-3; D possibly uses TRBD1 or TRBD2 (5 bases each). Germline V gene data show CDR1 as MDHEN and CDR2 as SYDVKM. The V and J ends lost 7 bases and 2 bases respectively, with 10 bases between them. This CDR3 spans 13 amino acids. CDR3 sequence (DNA): TGTGCCAGCACTGGGACCAACACAGATACGCAGTATTTT. Residues: CASTGTNTDTQYF.

V is TRBV7-2 and J is TRBJ2-7, with a weak D call TRBD1 (5 bases). The V and J ends lost 3 bases and 6 bases respectively, with 9 bases between them. The CDR3 covers 12 residues. Looked up from germline, CDR1 is SGHTA and CDR2 is FQGNSA. In nucleotides, the CDR3 is TGTGCCAGCAGCTTGTTGCAGGGCGAGCAGTACTTC. Amino acids: CASSLLQGEQYF.

The chain joins TRBV18 to TRBJ2-3; the match to TRBD1 covers 11 bases. J gave up 7 bases and V 3 bases, and 6 bases lay outside the gene matches. The CDR3 loop spans 15 amino acids. Germline V gene data show CDR1 as KGHSH and CDR2 as LQKENI. The CDR3 sequence is CASSPPGQGVNTQYF. The DNA of the CDR3 is TGTGCCAGCTCACCGCCGGGACAGGGGGTAAATACGCAGTATTTT.

In its sample, this clonotype was seen many times. This chain joins TRBV19 and TRBJ2-1; TRBD2 agrees at 9 bases. The V and J ends lost 3 bases and 7 bases, in that order; junction bases with no gene match: 7. Per germline, CDR1 LNHDA and CDR2 SQIVND (reference sequence). The CDR3 spans 15 residues. The CDR3 is CASSIGGGAVNEQFF. The CDR3 nucleotides are TGTGCCAGTAGTATTGGCGGGGGGGCCGTAAATGAGCAGTTCTTC.

This clonotype was counted a few times. The J gene is TRBJ2-3, the V gene TRBV20-1; weak D call: TRBD1 (6 bases). The CDR3 spans 14 residues. Trimming removed 1 base at V and 0 bases at J, with 8 bases between. CDR1 and CDR2 (germline): DFQATT, SNEGSKA (reference sequence). This CDR3 is CSARARGSTDTQYF. CDR3 bases: TGCAGTGCTAGAGCGAGGGGGAGCACAGATACGCAGTATTTT.

The chain recombines TRBV28 with TRBJ1-1, with no clear D. This CDR3 spans 11 amino acids. Looked up from germline, CDR1 is MDHEN and CDR2 is SYDVKM. The V and J ends lost 5 bases and 4 bases respectively, with 5 bases between them. CDR3 protein: CASSQITEAFF. Here the CDR3 DNA reads TGTGCCAGCAGTCAGATCACTGAAGCTTTCTTT.

The rearrangement links TRBV6-5 to TRBJ2-1, with D possibly being TRBD1 (6 bases). Germline CDR1 is MNHEY and CDR2 is SVGAGI. The CDR3 loop spans 15 amino acids. The germline V and J ends were trimmed by 5 bases and 1 base, with 12 bases remaining between them. The CDR3, as DNA: TGTGCCAGCAGTACAGGGTTAGGGTCCTACAATGAGCAGTTCTTC. Its protein is CASSTGLGSYNEQFF.

This clonotype showed up many times. The chain carries TRBV7-2 and TRBJ2-7; TRBD2 matches at 9 bases. This CDR3 is 15 amino acids long. V dropped 6 bases and J dropped 4; count of bases not matched to a gene: 10. Germline-derived CDR1 and CDR2 are SGHTA and FQGNSA. The CDR3 here is CASRPASGALYEQYF. The CDR3 region has the DNA TGTGCCAGCAGGCCCGCTAGCGGGGCTCTATACGAGCAGTACTTC.

This clonotype was detected ten times or more. CDR3 DNA: TGTGCCAGCAGCCTTGGAAAGGACGGCGGTGGGAATGGCTACACCTTC. It translates to CASSLGKDGGGNGYTF. This chain links TRBV4-2 with TRBJ1-2; no reliable D call. Germline CDR1 is LGHNA and CDR2 is YNFKEQ. V lost 4 bases and J lost 6, with 21 bases in between. The CDR3 spans 16 residues.

This clonotype was observed a few times. This sequence joins TRBV5-1 and TRBJ1-5, with TRBD1 matching 10 bases. The J segment lost 6 bases and the V segment lost 4 bases, leaving 4 bases of the junction unmatched. The CDR3 is 14 residues long. Germline CDR1 reads SGHRS; CDR2 reads YFSETQ. Here the CDR3 reads CASSKGQGVQPQHF. The CDR3 DNA follows: TGCGCCAGCAGCAAAGGACAGGGGGTTCAGCCCCAGCATTTT.

The chain employs TRBV28 and TRBJ1-4; 7 nucleotides match TRBD1. Germline-derived CDR1 and CDR2 are MDHEN and SYDVKM. Germline trimming cut 3 bases from V and 5 bases from J; bases unmatched to any gene: 15. The CDR3 is 18 residues long. CDR3 amino acids: CASSLSYQPGQTNEKLFF. The DNA for the CDR3 is TGTGCCAGCAGTTTGAGCTACCAACCGGGACAGACGAATGAAAAACTGTTTTTT.

This clonotype was seen repeatedly, ten times or more. This chain joins TRBV5-8 and TRBJ2-4, with D uncertain. CDR3 length: 15 residues. Deletions cut 2 bases from V and 3 bases from J, with 12 bases between. Germline CDR1 SGHTS, CDR2 YDEGEE. The CDR3 region has the DNA TGTGCCAGCAGCTTCAGGTCGGCGGACAAAAACATTCAGTACTTC. Amino acid sequence: CASSFRSADKNIQYF.

The genes are TRBV15 and TRBJ2-1; 13 nucleotides align to TRBD2. The V gene's germline CDR1 is LNHNV and CDR2 YYDKDF (reference sequence). Trimming removed 4 bases from V and 0 bases from J; junction bases left unmatched: 6. The CDR3 is 18 residues long. The CDR3 spells CATSTSTSGGTSYNEQFF. As DNA, the CDR3 is TGTGCCACCAGCACCTCGACTAGCGGGGGGACCTCCTACAATGAGCAGTTCTTC. The variable domain in full, completed from reference TRBV15 and TRBJ2-1, reads DAMVIQNPRYQVTQFGKPVTLSCSQTLNHNVMYWYQQKSSQAPKLLFHYYDKDFNNEADTPDNFQSRRPNTSFCFLDIRSPGLGDTAMYLCATSTSTSGGTSYNEQFFGPGTRLTVL.

This clonotype has more than one count but fewer than ten. The chain uses TRBV30 and TRBJ2-7; TRBD2 matches at 10 bases. The CDR3 sequence is 14 residues long. Looked up from germline, CDR1 is GTSNPN and CDR2 is SVGIG (reference sequence). The ends lost 3 bases at V and 2 bases at J; junction bases unmatched: 4. The CDR3 DNA sequence: TGTGCCTGGAGCTGGACTAGCGGCCCCTACGAGCAGTACTTC. Protein product: CAWSWTSGPYEQYF.

The rearrangement joins TRBV28 to TRBJ1-4, with 12 positions matching TRBD1. The CDR3 is 16 residues long. Germline V CDR1 and CDR2: MDHEN, SYDVKM. J gave up 7 bases and V 5 bases, and 8 bases lay outside the gene matches. The CDR3 DNA is TGTGCCAGCAGTACCGGGACAGGGGGCGCTCGTGAAAAACTGTTTTTT. Amino acids: CASSTGTGGAREKLFF.